This T cell receptor (beta chain) stems from a study of Graves' ophthalmopathy and Graves' hyperthyroidism. Study-level findings and limits: Sensitivity of over 60% and specificity of about 72% were achieved by the model that predicted ophthalmopathy progression.

Thyroid ultrasound, orbital computed tomography, TRAb, serum thyroxine and clinical symptoms formed the basis of diagnosis. About this clonotype: Its specificity is not known.

The study amplified TCR beta CDR3 regions using RNA transcripts. Amplification began with first-round RT-PCR using HTBI primers, then second-round multiplex PCR was performed. Each CDR3 protein is one row after TCRdb ran MiXCR on the multiplex PCR reads. The sample lists hundreds of thousands of distinct CDR3 sequences; over 40% were seen once. The germline V gene encodes CDR1 LGHDT and CDR2 YNNKEL (reference sequence). V trimming: 1 base; J trimming: 3 bases; junction bases outside the gene matches: 8. The CDR3 loop spans 17 amino acids. What was sequenced was peripheral blood. This TCR came from an adult man with Graves' ophthalmopathy. This chain links TRBV3-1 with TRBJ2-5; TRBD2 matches at 10 bases. The CDR3 bases are TGTGCCAGCAGCCAAGGGGTAGGGCTAGCGGGAGAAGAGACCCAGTACTTC. This encodes CASSQGVGLAGEETQYF.